This TCR beta chain was obtained from a study of CD8+CD57+ T cells in acquired aplastic anemia. The overall study: Sorted cells (CD4+ and CD8+) yielded DNA amounts that averaged about 2.9 ug. Regarding the study as a whole: Overlap between patients and controls comprised 25 to 30 CD8+ CDR3 sequences. Levels of CD8+ Simpson's diversity were not significantly distinct in patients versus controls.

The template used for profiling TCR beta VDJ and CDR3 was genomic DNA. TCRdb itself ran the reads through MiXCR, one entry per CDR3 protein. The table has approximately 470,000 distinct CDR3 sequences, under 40% seen once; the top ten hold about 0.8%. This clonotype was counted ten times or more. Its specificity is not known. Germline CDR1 reads LNHDA; CDR2 reads SQIVND (reference sequence). This CDR3 contains 14 residues. The junction had 7 bases not matched to a gene; V was cut back by 4 bases and J by 7 bases. Whoever was chosen for sequencing had shown CD8+CD57+ cell expansion by flow cytometry. Among the patients, none had received any therapy at the time of blood sampling.

Sequenced: sorted CD4+, CD8+, or CD8+CD57+ T cells (not recorded which) from PBMCs. The gene calls are TRBV19 and TRBJ1-5, with 7 bases lining up with TRBD1. The origin of this receptor is a human donor with aplastic anemia. The DNA for the CDR3 is TGTGCCAGTAGTACTCGACAGGGTGGGCAGCCCCAGCATTTT. Protein: CASSTRQGGQPQHF. Full variable domain (missing parts from reference TRBV19 and TRBJ1-5): DGGITQSPKYLFRKEGQNVTLSCEQNLNHDAMYWYRQDPGQGLRLIYYSQIVNDFQKGDIAEGYSVSREKKESFPLTVTSAQKNPTAFYLCASSTRQGGQPQHFGDGTRLSIL.